Included here is one T cell receptor beta chain sequence, with context. Its target is unknown. The protocol was immunoSEQ multiplex PCR, while the TCRdb copy is restricted to in-frame clones and leaves out a portion. The sample has roughly 2.1 million clones; about 92% are singletons. Terminally differentiated effector memory CD45RA+ cells were excluded by CCR7 positive selection of CD45RO-negative cells. The data are from a study of shared clonotypes between healthy human individuals. Study overall: Three plates were used per donor for CD4 naive, three for CD4 memory, two for CD8 naive and one for CD8 memory. Study-wide findings and caveats: The sole specimen, blood, was sampled, and tissue repertoires likely differ. The study found about 5% of naive CD4 clonotypes shared across several donors.

The germline CDR1 and CDR2 sequences are LNHNV and YYDKDF (reference sequence). CDR3 length equals 14 residues. Trimming removed 5 bases from V and 7 bases from J, with 14 bases in between. The source is a man between 18 and 35 years old in good health. Some clones in this sample may be carry-over from other donors' samples. The J gene is TRBJ1-4, the V gene TRBV15; D gene unclear. Source material: naive CD8+ T cells from PBMCs. The CDR3 protein is CATSLSSGSEKLFF. The CDR3 DNA sequence: TGTGCCACCAGCCTCTCTAGTGGAAGTGAAAAACTGTTTTTT.